The present T cell receptor (beta chain) was sequenced within a study of cytomegalovirus exposure and HLA in healthy donors. The ends lost 4 bases at V and 0 bases at J; junction bases unmatched: 12. The CDR3 covers 18 residues. PCR involved 60 Vbeta and 13 Jbeta primers. Profiling relied on immunoSEQ multiplex PCR, and the TCRdb table lists in-frame clones only, not all of them. Of roughly 200,000 clones in the sample, roughly a tenth were seen once. The chain has TRBV23-1 and TRBJ2-3; 8 bases are a match to TRBD2. TRBV23-1 is filed as an ORF, its function uncertain. Source material: PBMCs. The origin of this receptor is a woman in her 30s in good health and CMV-seropositive. The CDR3 coding sequence is TGCGCCAGCAGTCTACTAGCGGCGGCACGACCTAGCACAGATACGCAGTATTTT. Amino acid sequence: CASSLLAAARPSTDTQYF.